This T cell receptor (beta chain) derives from a study of T cell repertoires in cytomegalovirus infection. Turning to the study itself: Public TCR beta signatures provided an indication of both CMV infection and a matching HLA type.

Germline CDR1 MNHEY, CDR2 SMNVEV (reference sequence). This CDR3 is 13 amino acids long. V lost 7 bases to trimming and J lost 12 bases; unmatched junction nucleotides: 7. This clonotype was seen only once. The antigen remains unidentified. TCRdb ran MiXCR on the reads and lists one entry per CDR3 protein. The top ten clones hold roughly 51% of a sample with about 140,000 distinct CDR3 sequences, around 32% of them seen once. The gene calls are TRBV27 and TRBJ1-6; 9 nucleotides match TRBD1. This TCR came from a human donor in good health (CMV status not recorded). Some clones in this sample may be carry-over from other donors' samples. Specimen: CD8+ T cells from cultured PBMCs, collected from culture after CMV antigen stimulation. DNA of the CDR3: TGTGCCAGCATGGGACAGGGAGGGGTACCCCTCCACTTT. The encoded protein is CASMGQGGVPLHF.